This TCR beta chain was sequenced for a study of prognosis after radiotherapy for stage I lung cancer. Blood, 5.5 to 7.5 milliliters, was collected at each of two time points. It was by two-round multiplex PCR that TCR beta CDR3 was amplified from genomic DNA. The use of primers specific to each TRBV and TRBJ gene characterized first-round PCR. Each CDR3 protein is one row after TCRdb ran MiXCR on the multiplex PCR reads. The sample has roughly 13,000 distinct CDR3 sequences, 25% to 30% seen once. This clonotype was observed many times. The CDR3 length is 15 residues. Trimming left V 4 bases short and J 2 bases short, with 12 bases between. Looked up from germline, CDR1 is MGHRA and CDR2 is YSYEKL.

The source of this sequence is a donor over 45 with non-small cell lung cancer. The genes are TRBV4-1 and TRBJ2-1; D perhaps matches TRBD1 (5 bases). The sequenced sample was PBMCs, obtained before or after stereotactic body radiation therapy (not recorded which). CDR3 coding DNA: TGCGCCAGCAGCCCGACAGCAACTACCTACAATGAGCAGTTCTTC. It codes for CASSPTATTYNEQFF.